The rows below give T cell receptor beta chains drawn from one sample of a study of blood T cell repertoires in COVID-19. Clones were sequenced by immunoSEQ multiplex PCR, and TCRdb holds only the in-frame ones, with some missing. This table holds over 350,000 clones, 85% to 90% found once. The specimen sequenced was peripheral blood. All receptors derive from a woman aged 25 to 39 with acute or convalescent COVID-19. Each CDR3 is given with its conserved first and last residue. Each record gives: CDR3 DNA, CDR3 protein, V gene, clone size, D gene, J gene. D genes are given only for firm matches. Some rows have no size entry. The others give once, few or many, or a class for an expanded clone.

TGTGCCAGCAGCGCAAACTGGGACAGCAACTATGGCTACACCTTC	CASSANWDSNYGYTF	TRBV5-4	-	TRBD1	TRBJ1-2
TGTGCCAGTAACCTCGGGACAGCCTATAGCAATCAGCCCCAGCATTTT	CASNLGTAYSNQPQHF	TRBV19	-	TRBD1	TRBJ1-5
TGTGCCAGTAGTATCGTTGCGGGGTATAATGAGCAGTTCTTC	CASSIVAGYNEQFF	TRBV19	-	-	TRBJ2-1
TGTGCCAGCAGCGTCTGGGGGACTATGAACACCGGGGAGCTGTTTTTT	CASSVWGTMNTGELFF	TRBV9	few	TRBD2	TRBJ2-2
TGTGCCAGCAGTTACCTTCCCCGGGAGCTGTTTTTT	CASSYLPRELFF	TRBV6-2/TRBV6-3	-	-	TRBJ2-2
TGTGCCAGCAGCCCCCCCCGACAGCCTTACGAGCAGTACTTC	CASSPPRQPYEQYF	TRBV9	-	-	TRBJ2-7
TGTGCCAGCAGCCCAAGCGCCGGAACGAAGCAGTTCTTC	CASSPSAGTKQFF	TRBV3-1/TRBV3-2	-	-	TRBJ2-1
TGTGCCAGTAGGGACAGGGGGTACGAGCAGTACTTC	CASRDRGYEQYF	TRBV6-5	-	TRBD1	TRBJ2-7
TGTGCCTGGAGTTCCGCCGGGAGTTACACTGAAGCTTTCTTT	CAWSSAGSYTEAFF	TRBV30	-	-	TRBJ1-1
TGTGCCAGCAGCGCCACAGCAGGGGGGGATACGCAGTATTTT	CASSATAGGDTQYF	TRBV9	-	-	TRBJ2-3
TGTGCCAGCAGCTTAGGGGCCATCGACACCGGGGAGCTGTTTTTT	CASSLGAIDTGELFF	TRBV7-9	few	-	TRBJ2-2
TGTGCCAGCAGTTGGGAGGCCAAAAACATTCAGTACTTC	CASSWEAKNIQYF	TRBV2	few	-	TRBJ2-4
TGTGCCAGCAGCTCTGGGGCGGCAGATACGCAGTATTTT	CASSSGAADTQYF	TRBV6-4	-	-	TRBJ2-3
TGTGCCAGCAGCTTAGGACAGGGGGCTCCCTTAAATGAGCAGTTCTTC	CASSLGQGAPLNEQFF	TRBV7-6	once	TRBD1	TRBJ2-1
TGTGCCAGCAGCCTCGACAGGGGGTACGAGCAGTACTTC	CASSLDRGYEQYF	TRBV7-9	-	TRBD1	TRBJ2-7
TGTGCCAGCAGCGCGGGACTAGCGGGAGACAATGAGCAGTTCTTC	CASSAGLAGDNEQFF	TRBV7-9	-	TRBD2	TRBJ2-1
TGTGCCAGTAGTATGGGGACAGTTCAGAACACTGAAGCTTTCTTT	CASSMGTVQNTEAFF	TRBV19	once	TRBD1	TRBJ1-1
TGTGCCAGCAGTGACGCCTACGAGCAGTACTTC	CASSDAYEQYF	TRBV2	-	-	TRBJ2-7
TGTGCCAGCAGCTTATCCGGGACAGCTCGGACCGGGGAGCTGTTTTTT	CASSLSGTARTGELFF	TRBV7-2	-	TRBD1	TRBJ2-2
TGTGCCTGGAGTTTACAGGGGTTAACAACTAATGAAAAACTGTTTTTT	CAWSLQGLTTNEKLFF	TRBV30	-	TRBD1	TRBJ1-4
TGTGCCAGCAGTTCTTCAGGGCTCTCCAACACTGAAGCTTTCTTT	CASSSSGLSNTEAFF	TRBV28	-	-	TRBJ1-1
TGTGCCAGCTCAGCCACCATAGGGACAGGGGATAGTCAGCCCCAGCATTTT	CASSATIGTGDSQPQHF	TRBV18	-	TRBD1	TRBJ1-5
TGTGCCAGCAGTTTATCTTGGGGAGGATTGGGTATCGGTCAGCCCCAGCATTTT	CASSLSWGGLGIGQPQHF	TRBV28	-	-	TRBJ1-5
TGCGCCAGCAGCCCGGGACAGATAGCCATGTATGAGCAGTTCTTC	CASSPGQIAMYEQFF	TRBV5-1	once	TRBD1	TRBJ2-1
TGCGCCAGCAGCCAAGATGTGAGCTACGAGCAGTACTTC	CASSQDVSYEQYF	TRBV4-1	few	-	TRBJ2-7
TGTGCCAGCAGCGTACCAGGGTCAAGAGAGACCCAGTACTTC	CASSVPGSRETQYF	TRBV5-6	-	-	TRBJ2-5
TGCGCCAGCAGCTTGGCAGGGACAGTCTATGGCTACACCTTC	CASSLAGTVYGYTF	TRBV5-1	few	TRBD1	TRBJ1-2
TGTGCCAGTAGTTTGGACAGGCGTAATTCACCCCTCCACTTT	CASSLDRRNSPLHF	TRBV19	-	TRBD1	TRBJ1-6
TGTGCCAGCAGTCCAAACTCCGCCTACGAGCAGTACTTC	CASSPNSAYEQYF	TRBV27	-	-	TRBJ2-7
TGTGCCAGCAATGCAGGGGGCGGCTATGGCTACACCTTC	CASNAGGGYGYTF	TRBV6-5	-	TRBD1	TRBJ1-2
TGTGCCAGCAGCCAAGATAGGGGGGGGCCATCAGATACGCAGTATTTT	CASSQDRGGPSDTQYF	TRBV3-1/TRBV3-2	-	-	TRBJ2-3
TGTGCCAGCAGACCACGGCGGCGAGGCGGGGAGACCCAGTACTTC	CASRPRRRGGETQYF	TRBV7-2	-	-	TRBJ2-5
TGCAGCGTTGAAGGGTCGACAGGGAAAAAGGGCTACGAGCAGTACTTC	CSVEGSTGKKGYEQYF	TRBV29-1	-	TRBD1	TRBJ2-7
TGTGCCAGCAGTTCACAGGGGTCGCGTAATCAGCCCCAGCATTTT	CASSSQGSRNQPQHF	TRBV2	-	TRBD1	TRBJ1-5
TGTGCCAGCAGTTACGGGACTAGCGGGCGATACGAGCAGTACTTC	CASSYGTSGRYEQYF	TRBV6-6	-	TRBD2	TRBJ2-7
TGTGCCAGCAGCTTAGCCCCTTACAATGAGCAGTTCTTC	CASSLAPYNEQFF	TRBV11-2	many	-	TRBJ2-1
TGTGCCAGCCTTTACAGGGGGAATCCAGATACGCAGTATTTT	CASLYRGNPDTQYF	TRBV2	once	TRBD1	TRBJ2-3
TGTGCCAGCAGCATAGTTGATTCACCCCTCCACTTT	CASSIVDSPLHF	TRBV3-1/TRBV3-2	-	-	TRBJ1-6
TGTGCCAGCAGCTTAGACCCCACAGCAACCGGGGAGCTGTTTTTT	CASSLDPTATGELFF	TRBV11-2	-	-	TRBJ2-2
TGTGCCAGCAGTTTCAAACCGTCTGGCGGGGGGGTTTACGAGCAGTACTTC	CASSFKPSGGGVYEQYF	TRBV5-4	-	TRBD2	TRBJ2-7
TGCAGCGCCCGACAGGGATCTGTTAATGAAAAACTGTTTTTT	CSARQGSVNEKLFF	TRBV29-1	-	TRBD1	TRBJ1-4
TGTGCCAGCAGCTCGAGTTTTGGGGCCAACTACAATGAGCAGTTCTTC	CASSSSFGANYNEQFF	TRBV7-8	many	-	TRBJ2-1
TGTGCCAGTGGGGCCAGCGAGCCGTATAATTCACCCCTCCACTTT	CASGASEPYNSPLHF	TRBV6-5	-	-	TRBJ1-6
TGTGCCAGCACAGGGGTCTATAATTCACCCCTCCACTTT	CASTGVYNSPLHF	TRBV6-5	-	-	TRBJ1-6
TGCGCCAGCAGCTTGGAATTAGCGGGGGGCAATGAGCAGTTCTTC	CASSLELAGGNEQFF	TRBV5-1	-	TRBD2	TRBJ2-1
TGTGCGAAGATGCGGGAAAACACCGGGGAGCTGTTTTTT	CAKMRENTGELFF	TRBV7-2	-	-	TRBJ2-2
TGTGCCAGCAGCCGACAAAATCAGCCCCAGCATTTT	CASSRQNQPQHF	TRBV5-8	-	-	TRBJ1-5
TGTGCCACCAGTGAGCGCTACACCGGGGAGCTGTTTTTT	CATSERYTGELFF	TRBV24-1	-	-	TRBJ2-2
TGTGCCAGCAGTCTGTTCACCACCCCAGGGGCCAGGGGTCAAGAGACCCAGTACTTC	CASSLFTTPGARGQETQYF	TRBV28	once	-	TRBJ2-5
TGTGCCAGCAGTTTAGACACCAACTATGGCTACACCTTC	CASSLDTNYGYTF	TRBV28	-	-	TRBJ1-2
TGTGCCTGGGGAGGACAGGGGGCTCAGCCCCAGCATTTT	CAWGGQGAQPQHF	TRBV30	-	TRBD1	TRBJ1-5
TGTGCCAGCAGTTTCTCCCAGGGGTGGGACTATGGCTACACCTTC	CASSFSQGWDYGYTF	TRBV28	-	-	TRBJ1-2